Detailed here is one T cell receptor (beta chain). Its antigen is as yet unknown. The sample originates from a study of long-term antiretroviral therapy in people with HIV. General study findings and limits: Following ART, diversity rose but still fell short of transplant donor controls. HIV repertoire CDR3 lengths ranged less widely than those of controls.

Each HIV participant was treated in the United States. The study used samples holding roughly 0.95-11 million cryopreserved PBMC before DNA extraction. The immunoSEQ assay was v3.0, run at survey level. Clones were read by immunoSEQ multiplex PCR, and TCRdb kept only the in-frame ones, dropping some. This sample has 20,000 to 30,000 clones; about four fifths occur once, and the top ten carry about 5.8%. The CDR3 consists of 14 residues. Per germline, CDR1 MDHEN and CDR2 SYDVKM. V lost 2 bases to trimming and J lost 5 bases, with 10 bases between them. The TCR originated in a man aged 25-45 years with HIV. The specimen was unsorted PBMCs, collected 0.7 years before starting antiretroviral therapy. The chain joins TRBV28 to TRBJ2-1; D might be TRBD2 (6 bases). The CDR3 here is CASSLTSLDNEQFF. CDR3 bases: TGTGCCAGCAGTTTAACTAGCCTGGACAATGAGCAGTTCTTC. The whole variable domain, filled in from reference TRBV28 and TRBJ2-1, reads DVKVTQSSRYLVKRTGEKVFLECVQDMDHENMFWYRQDPGLGLRLIYFSYDVKMKEKGDIPEGYSVSREKKERFSLILESASTNQTSMYLCASSLTSLDNEQFFGPGTRLTVL.